This TCR beta chain is drawn from a study of CD8+ T cells in alopecia areata. This clone was detected once. After isolation, RNA underwent reverse transcription to generate cDNA as the sequencing template. Here immunoSEQ multiplex PCR was the method, and the copy in TCRdb shows in-frame clones only, minus some. Here the sample spans 80,000 to 100,000 clones, 40% to 55% being singletons. The V end was cut by 4 bases, the J end by 3 bases, with 20 bases between. Germline V gene sequence: CDR1 SGHRS, CDR2 YFSETQ. The CDR3 consists of 16 residues. Sequencing input: CD4+ T cells sorted from blood. This receptor was obtained from a human donor with alopecia areata. The chain has TRBV5-1 and TRBJ2-7; TRBD2 is a possible D gene (7 bases). The CDR3 DNA reads TGCGCCAGCAGCCCGGGGGGCCAGGGAGGGCTCTACGAGCAGTACTTC. This codes for CASSPGGQGGLYEQYF.